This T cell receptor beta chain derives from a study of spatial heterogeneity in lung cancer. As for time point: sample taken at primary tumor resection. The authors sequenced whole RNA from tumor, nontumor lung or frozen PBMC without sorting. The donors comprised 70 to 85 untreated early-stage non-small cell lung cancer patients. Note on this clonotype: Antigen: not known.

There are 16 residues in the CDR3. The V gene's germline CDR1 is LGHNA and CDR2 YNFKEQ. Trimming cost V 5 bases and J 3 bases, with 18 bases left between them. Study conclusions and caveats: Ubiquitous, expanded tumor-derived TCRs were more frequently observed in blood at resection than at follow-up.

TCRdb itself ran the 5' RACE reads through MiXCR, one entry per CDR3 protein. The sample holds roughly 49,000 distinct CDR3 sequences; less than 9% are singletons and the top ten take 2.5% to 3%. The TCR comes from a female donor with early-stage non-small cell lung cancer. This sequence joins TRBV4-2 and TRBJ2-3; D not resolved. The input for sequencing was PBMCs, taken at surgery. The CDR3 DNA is TGTGCCAGCAGCAAAATCACCTCCCTCACGACAGATACGCAGTATTTT. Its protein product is CASSKITSLTTDTQYF.